A single sample gave rise to the 27 T cell receptor beta chains below, sequenced in a study of blood T cell repertoires in COVID-19. The repertoire was sequenced with immunoSEQ multiplex PCR; TCRdb's copy has only in-frame clones and lacks some. Here the sample spans around 100,000 clones, 80% to 90% being singletons. The material sequenced was peripheral blood. These receptors were collected from a man older than 75 with acute or convalescent COVID-19.

The J gene is TRBJ2-3, the V gene TRBV7-9; TRBD2 aligns across 16 bases. The CDR3 consists of 17 residues. Unmatched junction bases numbered 3, after V lost 6 bases and J lost 0 bases. CDR1 is SEHNR and CDR2 is FQNEAQ in the germline V gene (reference sequence). CDR3 coding DNA: TGTGCCAGCAGATCGGGACTAGCGGGAGGGAGCACAGATACGCAGTATTTT. Its protein is CASRSGLAGGSTDTQYF.

The rearrangement uses TRBV5-4 and TRBJ2-3, with 11 bases that match TRBD2. The V segment lost 4 bases and the J segment 0 bases; nucleotides outside the gene matches: 4. This CDR3 has 16 amino acids. Germline V CDR1 and CDR2: SGHNT, YYREEE (reference sequence). CDR3 sequence (DNA): TGTGCCAGCAGCGCCGGGACTAGCGGTAGCACAGATACGCAGTATTTT. Its protein is CASSAGTSGSTDTQYF.

The rearrangement links TRBV19 to TRBJ1-4, with 8 bases fitting TRBD1. The CDR3 length is 14 residues. Per germline, CDR1 LNHDA and CDR2 SQIVND (reference sequence). The trim removed 8 bases at V and 7 bases at J, leaving 9 bases unmatched. CDR3 sequence (DNA): TGTGCCAGTTCCAGGACAGGGTCCCTTGAAAAACTGTTTTTT. Its protein product is CASSRTGSLEKLFF.

The chain joins TRBV10-3 to TRBJ1-2; 9 nucleotides align to TRBD1. Germline V lookup: CDR1 ENHRY, CDR2 SYGVKD. The CDR3 sequence is 17 residues long. V gave up 7 bases and J gave up 3 bases; unmatched junction bases: 15. The CDR3 DNA is TGTGCCATCACTCCCGGGACAGGGAAAAATAGGGACTATGGCTACACCTTC. This codes for CAITPGTGKNRDYGYTF.

The V call is TRBV5-1, the J call TRBJ1-6; 7 nucleotides match TRBD1. The germline V gene encodes CDR1 SGHRS and CDR2 YFSETQ. V lost 4 bases and J lost 10; bases outside the gene matches: 8. The CDR3 extends over 14 amino acids. Here the CDR3 reads CASSPGQVGSPLHF. The CDR3 DNA is TGCGCCAGCAGCCCCGGACAGGTGGGGTCACCCCTCCACTTT.

The chain couples TRBV2 to TRBJ1-4; a weak D match, TRBD1 (5 bases). This CDR3 has 14 residues. Trimming pared 6 bases from V and 0 bases from J, leaving 8 bases between. Germline V gene data show CDR1 as SNHLY and CDR2 as FYNNEI. The CDR3: CASRKGATNEKLFF. The CDR3 DNA reads as TGTGCCAGCAGGAAAGGGGCAACTAATGAAAAACTGTTTTTT.

V usage is TRBV5-1 and J usage is TRBJ2-3; 10 bases align to TRBD2. Germline V lookup: CDR1 SGHRS, CDR2 YFSETQ. This CDR3 region has 15 residues. Germline trimming cut 0 bases from V and 5 bases from J; bases unmatched to any gene: 3. The CDR3 here is CASSLASSGRDTQYF. The DNA of the CDR3 is TGCGCCAGCAGCTTGGCCTCTAGCGGGAGAGATACGCAGTATTTT.

The chain links TRBV4-1 to TRBJ2-1, with D maybe TRBD1 (7 bases). The germline V gene has CDR1 MGHRA and CDR2 YSYEKL. The V gene lost 1 base and the J gene lost 2 bases, with 9 bases spanning the gap. The CDR3 consists of 15 residues. The CDR3 loop reads CASSQAGGTYNEQFF. The CDR3 nucleotides are TGCGCCAGCAGCCAAGCAGGGGGGACCTACAATGAGCAGTTCTTC.

This rearrangement joins TRBV6-6 to TRBJ2-3, with 9 bases lining up with TRBD2. Trimming took 8 bases from V and 2 from J; bases not matched to a gene: 17. The CDR3 loop spans 18 amino acids. Germline CDR1 is MNHNY and CDR2 is SVGAGI (reference sequence). The CDR3 sequence is CASGRPGASGEFTDTQYF. CDR3 DNA sequence: TGTGCCAGCGGTCGCCCCGGGGCTAGCGGGGAATTCACAGATACGCAGTATTTT.

The chain links TRBV7-6 to TRBJ2-2, with 11 positions matching TRBD2. CDR3 length equals 15 residues. J was trimmed by 3 bases and V by 5 bases; bases with no gene match: 2. Germline CDR1 SGHVS, CDR2 FNYEAQ. The CDR3 bases are TGTGCCAGCAGCGGGACTAGCGGCTACACCGGGGAGCTGTTTTTT. Its protein product is CASSGTSGYTGELFF.

J is TRBJ2-1 and V is TRBV28, with a tentative D call TRBD2 (6 bases). This CDR3 has 15 amino acids. Germline-derived CDR1 and CDR2 are MDHEN and SYDVKM. The V and J ends lost 7 bases and 8 bases respectively, with 21 bases between them. The chain's CDR3 is CASTAAGRPGDEQFF. As DNA, the CDR3 is TGTGCCAGCACCGCGGCGGGGCGCCCGGGGGATGAGCAGTTCTTC.

The V call is TRBV6-6, the J call TRBJ2-3, with TRBD2 identical over 13 bases. With 5 bases clipped from V and 2 bases from J, the junction kept 4 bases outside the gene matches. This CDR3 is built from 16 residues. Germline V CDR1 and CDR2: MNHNY, SVGAGI (reference sequence). CDR3 DNA sequence: TGTGCCAGCAGTCGAGGACTAGCGGGGGACACAGATACGCAGTATTTT. Residues: CASSRGLAGDTDTQYF.

The chain joins TRBV9 to TRBJ2-1, with 10 bases aligning to TRBD2. The CDR3 is 16 amino acids. From germline, CDR1 is SGDLS and CDR2 YYNGEE. Trimming cost V 3 bases and J 6 bases; bases outside gene matches: 9. In DNA form, the CDR3 reads TGTGCCAGCAGCGAGACCAGCGGGAGGGGATTCAATGAGCAGTTCTTC. Residues: CASSETSGRGFNEQFF.

The V and J genes are TRBV2 and TRBJ2-7; possibly TRBD1 for D (7 bases). The germline gives CDR1 SNHLY, CDR2 FYNNEI. The CDR3 runs to 14 residues. Trimming pared 7 bases from V and 0 bases from J, leaving 13 bases between. In DNA, the CDR3 is TGTGCCAGCAACAACAGGGGAGGCTCCTACGAGCAGTACTTC. This translates into CASNNRGGSYEQYF. The variable domain in full, completed from reference TRBV2 and TRBJ2-7, reads EPEVTQTPSHQVTQMGQEVILRCVPISNHLYFYWYRQILGQKVEFLVSFYNNEISEKSEIFDDQFSVERPDGSNFTLKIRSTKLEDSAMYFCASNNRGGSYEQYFGPGTRLTVT.

V is TRBV5-5 and J is TRBJ1-3; tentative D call: TRBD1 (6 bases). The CDR3 is made up of 15 amino acids. The germline gives CDR1 SGHKS, CDR2 YYEKEE (reference sequence). V was trimmed by 2 bases and J by 4 bases, leaving 13 bases between them. The CDR3 DNA follows: TGTGCCAGCAGCTTACAGGGATCGTCCGGAAACACCATATATTTT. Amino acids: CASSLQGSSGNTIYF.

The gene calls are TRBV6-6 and TRBJ2-1, with D hard to call. Between the trimmed V and J ends, which lost 6 bases and 7 bases, there was a span of 7 bases. Germline V gene sequence: CDR1 MNHNY, CDR2 SVGAGI (reference sequence). The CDR3 totals 11 residues. CDR3 in DNA: TGTGCCAGCAGGAGTGTTAATGAGCAGTTCTTC. It specifies CASRSVNEQFF.

CDR3 loop: CASSPQRFSYNEQFF. CDR3 sequence (DNA): TGTGCCAGCTCACCACAGCGGTTCTCCTACAATGAGCAGTTCTTC. The chain links TRBV18 to TRBJ2-1; possible D gene TRBD2, 5 bases. V lost 1 base and J lost 0, with 7 bases in between. The CDR3 runs 15 residues. Looked up from germline, CDR1 is KGHSH and CDR2 is LQKENI.

The V call is TRBV10-3, the J call TRBJ2-5; D is perhaps TRBD2 (6 bases). Trimming stripped 6 bases from V and 2 bases from J, with 10 bases between. Germline-derived CDR1 and CDR2 are ENHRY and SYGVKD. There are 13 residues in the CDR3. The DNA of the CDR3 is TGTGCCATCAGCCCCGGGGGTCAAGAGACCCAGTACTTC. This sequence encodes CAISPGGQETQYF.

This chain uses TRBV6-6 with TRBJ1-1; D perhaps matches TRBD1 (6 bases). From germline, CDR1 is MNHNY and CDR2 SVGAGI (reference sequence). CDR3 size: 13 residues. With 7 bases removed from V and 4 bases from J, the gap between germline ends came to 13 bases. The CDR3 region has the DNA TGTGCCAGCACCCGACAGGTTCTCACTGAAGCTTTCTTT. Residues: CASTRQVLTEAFF.

The rearrangement links TRBV7-9 to TRBJ2-3; maybe TRBD2 (5 bases). Between the trimmed V and J ends, which lost 0 bases and 3 bases, there was a span of 16 bases. The CDR3 covers 17 residues. In germline, CDR1 is SEHNR, CDR2 FQNEAQ (reference sequence). CDR3 loop: CASSLANLAARTDTQYF. The CDR3 region has the DNA TGTGCCAGCAGCTTAGCGAATCTAGCCGCTCGGACAGATACGCAGTATTTT.

The genes are TRBV7-2 and TRBJ2-5; the D is unclear. Trimming removed 3 bases from V and 5 bases from J, with 10 bases in between. CDR3 length: 13 residues. Germline assignment: CDR1 SGHTA and CDR2 FQGNSA. The DNA for the CDR3 is TGTGCCAGCAGCTTGTATGTAGCCGAGACCCAGTACTTC. It specifies CASSLYVAETQYF.

The chain has TRBV28 and TRBJ1-5, with D tentatively TRBD1 (5 bases). Trimming took 3 bases from V and 9 from J, leaving 9 bases between them. Germline V lookup: CDR1 MDHEN, CDR2 SYDVKM. The CDR3 sequence is 12 residues long. The CDR3 protein is CASSLGGWPQHF. In DNA form, the CDR3 reads TGTGCCAGCAGTTTGGGGGGGTGGCCCCAGCATTTT.

The CDR3 protein is CASSPLNEQFF. CDR3 bases: TGTGCCAGCAGCCCTCTCAATGAGCAGTTCTTC. The rearrangement uses TRBV6-2 or TRBV6-3 and TRBJ2-1; D uncertain. V was clipped by 6 bases and J by 6 bases, with 6 bases between them. The CDR3 totals 11 residues. Germline CDR1 MNHEY, CDR2 SVGEGT.

The chain employs TRBV19 and TRBJ1-1; no clear D. Germline loops: CDR1 LNHDA, CDR2 SQIVND (reference sequence). The CDR3 runs to 12 residues. V shed 5 bases and J shed 10 bases, with 14 bases lying between them. This chain's CDR3 is CASSAPAPGAFF. The CDR3 DNA reads as TGTGCCAGTAGTGCGCCGGCCCCAGGAGCTTTCTTT.

This clone appeared a single time. The genes are TRBV19 and TRBJ1-5; perhaps TRBD1 as D (5 bases). V lost 5 bases and J lost 4, with 12 bases in between. Germline V gene data show CDR1 as LNHDA and CDR2 as SQIVND (reference sequence). This CDR3 is 14 amino acids long. CDR3 bases: TGTGCCAGTAGTTGGGACTTACGGAATCAGCCCCAGCATTTT. This encodes CASSWDLRNQPQHF.

The chain is built from TRBV19 and TRBJ1-5, with D perhaps TRBD1 (6 bases). Germline values: CDR1 LNHDA, CDR2 SQIVND (reference sequence). This CDR3 comprises 16 residues. The V end lost 0 bases, the J end lost 5 bases, and 14 bases lay between the germline ends. In DNA, the CDR3 is TGTGCCAGTAGTATAGATCTGGGGGGGCTCTATCAGCCCCAGCATTTT. Amino acid sequence: CASSIDLGGLYQPQHF.

This chain connects TRBV7-7 to TRBJ2-5, with 7 bases lining up with TRBD1. There are 15 residues in the CDR3. Germline assignment: CDR1 SSHAT and CDR2 FNYEAQ (reference sequence). The CDR3 DNA reads as TGTGCTAGCTCTACAGGGGCCACGTTACAAGAGACCCAGTACTTC. Residues: CASSTGATLQETQYF.